This T cell receptor (beta chain) was identified during a study of blood T cell repertoires in COVID-19. For the study at large: Some COVID-19 samples were acute and others convalescent; all came from the United States, Italy and Spain.

The assay was immunoSEQ multiplex PCR, and TCRdb's table has in-frame clones only and misses some. The data show 70,000 to 85,000 clones, with around 81% seen just once and about 10% held by the top ten. Trimming cost V 5 bases and J 6 bases, with 13 bases left between them. CDR3 length: 14 amino acids. Germline V CDR1 and CDR2: MRHNA, SNTAGT. The rearrangement joins TRBV6-4 to TRBJ2-2, with a weak D call TRBD2 (5 bases). This clonotype originated in a human donor in a cohort sampled during active COVID-19. The sequencing sample was made of peripheral blood. CDR3 protein: CASSPLGSAGELFF. The DNA for the CDR3 is TGTGCCAGCAGTCCGCTGGGGAGCGCCGGGGAGCTGTTTTTT.